Each of the 32 T cell receptor beta chains below was sequenced from the same sample in a study of regulatory T cells in long-lasting Graves disease (TCRdb year 2021). Libraries were constructed by multiplex PCR. For sequencing, an Illumina HiSeq 4000 was employed. iRepertoire HTBI primers and Arm-PCR amplification of CDR3 regions were used to construct TCR beta libraries. TCRdb reran the public reads through fastp at Q25 and MiXCR, keeping productive beta chains. Each CDR3 protein appears once, grouped with its most common genes and DNA. The sample records some 250,000 distinct CDR3 sequences, 18% of which are singletons. Around 15% of the sample rests with the top ten. The time point label of this sample denotes: newly diagnosed GD, antithyroid drugs for less than 3 months. RNA was extracted from PBMCs in TRIzol for both TCR sequencing and RNA sequencing. These same data were also listed under a study on T cells in Graves' hyperthyroidism and ophthalmopathy.

The sample in question was peripheral blood mononuclear cells (PBMCs), obtained at new diagnosis, from a patient treated with antithyroid drugs. These receptors were taken from a woman aged 25 to 39 with Graves disease. Donor details come from another sample of the same person, matched by shared clones.

To note about this clonotype: A read error may explain this, as a much larger clone is one base away. The chain is built from TRBV2 and TRBJ1-4; D remains unclear. The V end was cut by 8 bases, the J end by 13 bases, with 14 bases between. The CDR3 is 11 residues long. The germline V gene encodes CDR1 SNHLY and CDR2 FYNNEI. The CDR3 DNA reads TGTGCCAGCGCACAAGACTCGGGACTGTTTTTT. This gives the protein CASAQDSGLFF.

The table lists this clonotype with many counts. This chain uses TRBV12-3 or TRBV12-4 with TRBJ1-5; 7 bases are shared with TRBD1. The CDR3 consists of 13 residues. With V trimmed by 9 bases and J by 7 bases, 9 bases remained unmatched. The DNA for the CDR3 is TGTGCCAGTATAGACAGGGAAGGGCAGCCCCAGCATTTT. This sequence encodes CASIDREGQPQHF.

This clonotype was seen repeatedly, ten times or more. The V call is TRBV20-1, the J call TRBJ2-1; 8 bases align to TRBD2. CDR1 and CDR2 (germline): DFQATT, SNEGSKA (reference sequence). Trimming at V came to 0 bases and at J to 14 bases, leaving 12 bases not matched to a gene. The CDR3 is 14 residues long. CDR3 coding DNA: TGCAGTGCTAGAGATTCGGCGGGGGGCCCAGATGAGTTCTTC. Protein: CSARDSAGGPDEFF.

The sample holds many counts of this clonotype. V is TRBV6-1 and J is TRBJ2-6, with TRBD1 matching over 8 bases. The CDR3 is made up of 17 amino acids. The germline V gene encodes CDR1 MNHNS and CDR2 SASEGT. The J segment lost 0 bases and the V segment lost 6 bases, leaving 7 bases of the junction unmatched. CDR3 sequence (DNA): TGTGCCAGCAGATCTACAGGGACAGGCTCTGGGGCCAACGTCCTGACTTTC. It codes for CASRSTGTGSGANVLTF.

This clonotype was found many times. A much larger clone differs by one base, so this may be a read error. The conserved closing phenylalanine or tryptophan is absent in this CDR3, likely reflecting a read error. This sequence joins TRBV2 and TRBJ1-1; tentatively, D is TRBD1 (6 bases). V lost 6 bases, J lost 0 bases, and 14 bases lay in between. Germline assignment: CDR1 SNHLY and CDR2 FYNNEI. The CDR3 contains 15 residues. CDR3 nucleotides: TGTGCCAGCAGGTTGGGTGGACAGCTGAACACTGAAGCTTTCTCT. This gives the protein CASRLGGQLNTEAFS.

Points on this clonotype: A far larger clone is one base from this, pointing to a likely read error. This chain joins TRBV12-3 or TRBV12-4 and TRBJ2-7; weak D call: TRBD1 (6 bases). The CDR3 has 14 amino acids. V lost 1 base and J 7 bases, leaving 14 bases between the germline ends. DNA of the CDR3: TGTGCCAGCAGTTTAGGGTGGGGGACAAATGAGCAGTACTTC. Translation: CASSLGWGTNEQYF.

The V call is TRBV7-2, the J call TRBJ1-1; tentatively, D is TRBD1 (5 bases). V was trimmed by 5 bases and J by 4 bases, leaving 14 bases between them. Germline V gives CDR1 SGHTA, CDR2 FQGNSA. This CDR3 has 14 amino acids. In DNA, the CDR3 is TGTGCCAGCAGCCCCCCCGGGCAGGGCACTGAAGCTTTCTTT. It encodes CASSPPGQGTEAFF. Supplemented by reference TRBV7-2 and TRBJ1-1, the full variable domain reads GAGVSQSPSNKVTEKGKDVELRCDPISGHTALYWYRQSLGQGLEFLIYFQGNSAPDKSGLPSDRFSAERTGGSVSTLTIQRTQQEDSAVYLCASSPPGQGTEAFFGQGTRLTVV.

This clonotype was observed many times. The genes are TRBV7-2 and TRBJ2-1; no definite D call. With 5 bases removed from V and 8 bases from J, the gap between germline ends came to 10 bases. The CDR3 covers 12 residues. Germline loops: CDR1 SGHTA, CDR2 FQGNSA. CDR3: CASSPRLDEQFF. In nucleotides, the CDR3 is TGTGCCAGCAGCCCTCGACTGGATGAGCAGTTCTTC.

This clonotype has only one observation. A far bigger clonotype differs at one base, so this is likely a read error. This sequence joins TRBV13 and TRBJ2-5; D uncertain. With the DNA end fitting TRBJ2-1 better, the J assignment may be wrong. CDR1 is PRHDT, CDR2 FYEKMQ, per germline (reference sequence). The CDR3 has 13 amino acids. CDR3 protein: CASSLFPYSEQFF. CDR3 nucleotide sequence: TGTGCCAGCAGTTTATTTCCCTACAGTGAGCAGTTCTTC.

About this clonotype: A clone one base away is much larger, so this may be a read error. This likely comes from a read error, as the CDR3 has no conserved phenylalanine or tryptophan at its end. The rearrangement links TRBV7-2 to TRBJ2-1; 7 nucleotides match TRBD2. Per germline, CDR1 SGHTA and CDR2 FQGNSA. The trim removed 5 bases at V and 4 bases at J, leaving 5 bases unmatched. The CDR3 extends over 14 amino acids. The CDR3, as DNA: TGTGCCAGCAGCCCTCGGACTAGTTACAATGAGCAGTTCCTC. This sequence encodes CASSPRTSYNEQFL.

This clonotype was seen a handful of times. The rearrangement uses TRBV5-6 and TRBJ1-1; perhaps TRBD1 as D (6 bases). Germline loops: CDR1 SGHDT, CDR2 YYEEEE. CDR3 size: 15 residues. V lost 1 base to trimming and J lost 2 bases, with 12 bases between them. CDR3 loop: CASSLIGRGNTEAFF. For the CDR3, the DNA is TGTGCCAGCAGCTTGATAGGCAGGGGAAACACTGAAGCTTTCTTT.

The table lists this clonotype with many counts. The genes are TRBV29-1 and TRBJ1-1; 9 nucleotides align to TRBD1. Germline CDR1 reads SQVTM; CDR2 reads ANQGSEA. The CDR3 consists of 13 residues. V shed 8 bases and J 5 bases; nucleotides not matched to a gene: 9. CDR3 sequence reads: CSLRTGAWTEAFF. As DNA, the CDR3 is TGCAGCCTGCGGACAGGGGCGTGGACTGAAGCTTTCTTT.

The chain is built from TRBV20-1 and TRBJ1-5; no reliable D call. The CDR3 has 15 amino acids. Germline values: CDR1 DFQATT, CDR2 SNEGSKA (reference sequence). V lost 3 bases and J lost 3, with 15 bases in between. The CDR3 sequence is CSARSAEAANQPQHF. In DNA form, the CDR3 reads TGCAGTGCTAGGTCAGCGGAGGCAGCCAATCAGCCCCAGCATTTT.

This clonotype appeared many times. This chain joins TRBV5-4 and TRBJ2-3, with 8 bases identical to TRBD2. Germline values: CDR1 SGHNT, CDR2 YYREEE (reference sequence). Trimming took 3 bases from V and 3 from J; bases not matched to a gene: 12. The CDR3 consists of 17 residues. This CDR3 is CASSSYYGGAVTDTQYF. CDR3 coding DNA: TGTGCCAGCAGCTCCTACTACGGGGGGGCCGTAACAGATACGCAGTATTTT.

This clonotype was counted ten times or more. The chain is built from TRBV6-1 and TRBJ1-1; D unresolved. Germline loops: CDR1 MNHNS, CDR2 SASEGT. The CDR3 loop spans 15 amino acids. Trimming cost V 4 bases and J 0 bases, with 12 bases left between them. The CDR3 DNA follows: TGTGCCAGCAGTGTAGGTTACAGCATGAACACTGAAGCTTTCTTT. As protein: CASSVGYSMNTEAFF.

This clonotype was seen more than once but under ten times. V and J are TRBV20-1 and TRBJ1-4; perhaps TRBD1 as D (6 bases). This CDR3 comprises 15 residues. V lost 4 bases, J lost 4 bases, and 16 bases lay in between. Germline assignment: CDR1 DFQATT and CDR2 SNEGSKA (reference sequence). The CDR3 bases are TGCAGTGCTACCGGCGCGGGGGCGGATAATGAAAAACTGTTTTTT. Protein: CSATGAGADNEKLFF.

This clonotype has at least ten counts. The V and J genes are TRBV7-8 and TRBJ1-6; TRBD1 is a possible D gene (6 bases). Trimming stripped 4 bases from V and 7 bases from J, with 14 bases between. This CDR3 contains 15 residues. CDR1 is SGHVS, CDR2 FQNEAQ, per germline. CDR3 DNA: TGTGCCAGCAGCTCCTACAGGGACCCGAATTCACCCCTCCACTTT. Translated, it gives CASSSYRDPNSPLHF.

This clonotype was seen more than once but under ten times. The V and J genes are TRBV10-3 and TRBJ2-7, with D perhaps matching TRBD1 (6 bases). This CDR3 is 13 amino acids long. V lost 4 bases and J lost 4, with 11 bases in between. CDR1 and CDR2 (germline): ENHRY, SYGVKD. Here the CDR3 DNA reads TGTGCCATCAGTGGGAGCCAGGGGTACGAGCAGTACTTC. It specifies CAISGSQGYEQYF.

This clonotype has a count of ten or more. The gene calls are TRBV7-9 and TRBJ1-2; D call uncertain. This CDR3 is built from 13 residues. Trimming pared 1 base from V and 7 bases from J, leaving 10 bases between. CDR1 and CDR2 from the germline V gene are SEHNR and FQNEAQ (reference sequence). The CDR3: CASSLGPTVGYTF. The CDR3 nucleotides read TGTGCCAGCAGCTTAGGCCCCACTGTTGGCTACACCTTC.

This clonotype was picked up a small number of times. V and J are TRBV3-1 and TRBJ2-7, with D perhaps TRBD1 (6 bases). Germline V lookup: CDR1 LGHDT, CDR2 YNNKEL (reference sequence). The ends were cut back, 0 bases at V and 6 bases at J, with 12 bases in the middle. This CDR3 has 14 amino acids. Here the CDR3 reads CASSQDEGVVEQYF. The CDR3 DNA follows: TGTGCCAGCAGCCAAGATGAGGGGGTAGTCGAGCAGTACTTC.

A few counts support this clonotype. A much larger clone sits a single nucleotide away, making a read error possible. This chain links TRBV2 with TRBJ1-6; D is undetermined. Germline-derived CDR1 and CDR2 are SNHLY and FYNNEI. V lost 3 bases and J 11 bases, leaving 5 bases between the germline ends. The CDR3 totals 11 residues. This CDR3 is CASSETPPLHF. The CDR3 DNA follows: TGTGCCAGCAGTGAGACTCCACCCCTCCACTTT.

This clonotype was detected many times. This sequence joins TRBV7-9 and TRBJ2-5, with unresolved D. CDR1 is SEHNR and CDR2 is FQNEAQ in the germline V gene (reference sequence). The CDR3 covers 12 residues. The V end was cut by 6 bases, the J end by 2 bases, with 7 bases between. The CDR3 sequence is CASSGQQETQYF. DNA of the CDR3: TGTGCCAGCAGTGGGCAGCAAGAGACCCAGTACTTC. Full variable domain (remainder filled in from reference TRBV7-9 and TRBJ2-5): DTGVSQNPRHKITKRGQNVTFRCDPISEHNRLYWYRQTLGQGPEFLTYFQNEAQLEKSRLLSDRFSAERPKGSFSTLEIQRTEQGDSAMYLCASSGQQETQYFGPGTRLLVL.

In its sample, this clonotype was seen many times. The chain carries TRBV20-1 and TRBJ1-4; 10 nucleotides line up with TRBD1. V dropped 3 bases and J dropped 2; count of bases not matched to a gene: 6. This CDR3 comprises 16 residues. Germline values: CDR1 DFQATT, CDR2 SNEGSKA (reference sequence). The CDR3 is CSASGTGASTNEKLFF. The CDR3, as DNA: TGCAGTGCTAGTGGGACAGGGGCTTCGACTAATGAAAAACTGTTTTTT.

This clonotype was detected ten times or more. The genes are TRBV7-2 and TRBJ1-4; D is unclear. V was clipped by 5 bases and J by 6 bases, with 16 bases between them. The length of the CDR3 is 15 residues. The germline V gene encodes CDR1 SGHTA and CDR2 FQGNSA. DNA of the CDR3: TGTGCCAGCAGCCTACGGGTCACCAAAGATGAAAAACTGTTTTTT. Protein sequence: CASSLRVTKDEKLFF.

The chain has TRBV11-2 and TRBJ1-1; 7 positions match TRBD1. Germline CDR1 reads SGHAT; CDR2 reads FQNNGV. This CDR3 comprises 17 residues. V shed 8 bases and J 4 bases; nucleotides not matched to a gene: 19. The CDR3 is CASPSGTVPRKGTEAFF. CDR3 in DNA: TGTGCCAGCCCCTCCGGGACAGTTCCCCGAAAGGGCACTGAAGCTTTCTTT.

J is TRBJ2-7 and V is TRBV19, with 8 bases aligning to TRBD2. This CDR3 spans 16 amino acids. Germline assignment: CDR1 LNHDA and CDR2 SQIVND (reference sequence). V dropped 5 bases and J dropped 0; count of bases not matched to a gene: 9. The CDR3 spells CASSVTGGGSSYEQYF. DNA for the CDR3: TGTGCCAGTAGTGTAACCGGGGGGGGAAGCTCCTACGAGCAGTACTTC. The full variable domain, with the rest looked up from reference TRBV19 and TRBJ2-7, is DGGITQSPKYLFRKEGQNVTLSCEQNLNHDAMYWYRQDPGQGLRLIYYSQIVNDFQKGDIAEGYSVSREKKESFPLTVTSAQKNPTAFYLCASSVTGGGSSYEQYFGPGTRLTVT.

This clonotype was seen many times. The CDR3 region has the DNA TGCAGTGCTAGAAGCAGCTCATCACCCCTCCACTTT. Translation: CSARSSSSPLHF. The genes are TRBV20-1 and TRBJ1-6; D unresolved. V gave up 2 bases and J gave up 10 bases, with 9 bases separating them. The CDR3 is 12 residues long. The germline gives CDR1 DFQATT, CDR2 SNEGSKA (reference sequence).

This clonotype was seen ten or more times. The chain has TRBV5-1 and TRBJ2-2; D gene uncertain. V was pared by 2 bases and J by 3 bases, with 5 bases between. CDR1 is SGHRS, CDR2 YFSETQ, per germline. The CDR3 length is 13 residues. For the CDR3, the DNA is TGCGCCAGCAGCTTAATCGACACCGGGGAGCTGTTTTTT. This gives the protein CASSLIDTGELFF.

This clonotype appeared many times. J is TRBJ2-1 and V is TRBV18; 8 nucleotides match TRBD2. Germline loops: CDR1 KGHSH, CDR2 LQKENI. The length of the CDR3 is 17 residues. Losses at the gene ends were 10 bases for V and 6 bases for J; bases not matched to a gene: 20. The CDR3 bases are TGTGCCACGCATCAGGCTGTGAGCGGGGGCCGACCCAATGAGCAGTTCTTC. Its translation: CATHQAVSGGRPNEQFF.

At least ten counts were recorded for this clonotype. The rearrangement links TRBV12-3 or TRBV12-4 to TRBJ2-1; 7 nucleotides match TRBD1. V was pared by 7 bases and J by 6 bases, with 6 bases of the junction left unmatched. The CDR3 is 13 residues long. The CDR3 coding sequence is TGTGCCAGCACTCCGACAGGGATCAATGAGCAGTTCTTC. Translating gives CASTPTGINEQFF.

The genes are TRBV7-2 and TRBJ2-3; TRBD2 agrees at 8 bases. This CDR3 region has 15 residues. Germline trimming cut 5 bases from V and 0 bases from J; bases unmatched to any gene: 4. CDR1 is SGHTA, CDR2 FQGNSA, per germline. This CDR3 is CASSPIAGSTDTQYF. As DNA, the CDR3 is TGTGCCAGCAGCCCAATAGCGGGGAGCACAGATACGCAGTATTTT.

This clonotype was observed many times. V gene TRBV4-2 combines with J gene TRBJ1-5, with 8 positions matching TRBD1. CDR1 and CDR2 from the germline V gene are LGHNA and YNFKEQ. CDR3 length: 15 amino acids. V lost 2 bases, J lost 4 bases, and 4 bases stayed unmatched. The CDR3 sequence is CASSQPGQGNQPQHF. For the CDR3, the DNA is TGTGCCAGCAGCCAACCCGGACAGGGAAATCAGCCCCAGCATTTT.